These 5 T cell receptor beta chains were all obtained from the same sample, sequenced in a study of CD8 T cells in ankylosing spondylitis. General study findings and limits: In ankylosing spondylitis blood, a motif of several highly homologous TCR beta variants appeared characteristic.

TCRdb redid the calling of the 5' RACE reads with MiXCR, one entry per CDR3 protein. The sample holds roughly 700,000 distinct CDR3 sequences; roughly 19% are singletons and the top ten take approximately 18%. Their cognate antigens are unknown. What was sequenced was blood, either unsorted or a sorted T cell fraction (not recorded which). The receptors derive from a male donor with ankylosing spondylitis.

This clonotype was picked up many times. The J gene is TRBJ2-7, the V gene TRBV29-1; 11 bases are a match to TRBD2. Germline CDR1 reads SQVTM; CDR2 reads ANQGSEA. The CDR3 sequence is 14 residues long. V lost 2 bases, J lost 2 bases, and 2 bases stayed unmatched. CDR3 protein: CSVETSGGTYEQYF. The CDR3 DNA is TGCAGCGTTGAAACTAGCGGGGGTACCTACGAGCAGTACTTC.

V and J are TRBV9 and TRBJ1-1, with D unclear. This CDR3 has 16 amino acids. The germline V gene encodes CDR1 SGDLS and CDR2 YYNGEE. The V end was cut by 0 bases, the J end by 4 bases, with 16 bases between. DNA of the CDR3: TGTGCCAGCAGCGTAGCTAGTTCGGTAGAGGTCACTGAAGCTTTCTTT. It yields the protein CASSVASSVEVTEAFF.

This clonotype occurred a few times. The chain employs TRBV4-1 and TRBJ2-3; 7 bases agree with TRBD2. J lost 2 bases, V lost 5 bases, and 10 bases had no gene match. From germline, CDR1 is MGHRA and CDR2 YSYEKL. This CDR3 is built from 16 residues. As DNA, the CDR3 is TGCGCCAGCAGCGCGCTACTAGCGAGCAACACAGATACGCAGTATTTT. This translates into CASSALLASNTDTQYF.

In this sample, this clonotype turned up a few times. The chain has TRBV30 and TRBJ1-5; 7 nucleotides line up with TRBD1. The CDR3 totals 14 residues. The trim removed 2 bases at V and 7 bases at J, leaving 8 bases unmatched. Looked up from germline, CDR1 is GTSNPN and CDR2 is SVGIG (reference sequence). CDR3 sequence: CAWSSTGPGQPQHF. CDR3 DNA sequence: TGTGCCTGGAGTTCGACAGGGCCGGGGCAGCCCCAGCATTTT.

This clonotype was seen only once. The chain carries TRBV7-9 and TRBJ2-7, with TRBD2 as a possible D gene (5 bases). CDR3 length: 15 residues. Trimming took off 5 bases at V and 2 bases at J, with 16 bases between the two ends. CDR1 is SEHNR, CDR2 FQNEAQ, per germline (reference sequence). For the CDR3, the DNA is TGTGCCAGCAGCCCACGACCGGGGAAGCCCTACGAGCAGTACTTC. It translates to CASSPRPGKPYEQYF.